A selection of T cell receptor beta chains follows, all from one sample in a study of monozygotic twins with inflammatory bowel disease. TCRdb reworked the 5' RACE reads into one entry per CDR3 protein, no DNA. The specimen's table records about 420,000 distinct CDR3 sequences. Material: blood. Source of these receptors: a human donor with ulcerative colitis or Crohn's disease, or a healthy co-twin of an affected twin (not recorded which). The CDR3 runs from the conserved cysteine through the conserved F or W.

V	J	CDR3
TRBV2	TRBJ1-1	CASSEWEYTEAFF
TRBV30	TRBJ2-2	CAWRAQGFTGELFF
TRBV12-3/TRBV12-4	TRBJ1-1	CASSSGSFTEAFF
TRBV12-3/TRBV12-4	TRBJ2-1	CASSISGRGPYNEQFF
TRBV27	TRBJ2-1	CASSPLIPGQGMDEQFF
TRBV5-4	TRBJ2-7	CASSLYGVGLYEQYF
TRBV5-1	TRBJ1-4	CASSSERGNEKLFF
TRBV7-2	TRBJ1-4	CASTRWPGTDEKLFF
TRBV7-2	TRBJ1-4	CASSLSGETEKLFF
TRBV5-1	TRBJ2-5	CASSVATVPETQYF
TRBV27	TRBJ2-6	CASSLINSGANVLTF
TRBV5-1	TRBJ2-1	CASSSGLAGGYNEQFF
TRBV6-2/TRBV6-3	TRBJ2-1	CASSYSIRVASGSSNEQFF
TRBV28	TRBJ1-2	CASSQEDYGYTF
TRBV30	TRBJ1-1	CAWSALQVNTEAFF
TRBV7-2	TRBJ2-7	CASSLSRSGYEQYF
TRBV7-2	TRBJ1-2	CASSPDRGLRGYTF
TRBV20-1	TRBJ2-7	CSARRAGYSYEQYF
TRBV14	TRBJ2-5	CASSQVTGLETQYF
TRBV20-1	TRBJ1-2	CSARDLLGDRGGGYTF
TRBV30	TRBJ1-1	CAWSVGAGRHTEAFF
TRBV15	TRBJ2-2	CATSSEGHRDGELFF
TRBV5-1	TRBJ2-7	CASRLTATYEQYF
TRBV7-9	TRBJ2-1	CAGTGGGGQNPYNEQFF
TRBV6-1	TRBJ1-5	CASVARGGMSNQPQHF
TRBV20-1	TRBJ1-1	CSALRGVTNTEAFF
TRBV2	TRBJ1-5	CASRQDRVGNQPQHF
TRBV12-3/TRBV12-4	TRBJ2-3	CASGRVSTDTQYF